These T cell receptor beta chains were read from a single sample in a study of shared clonotypes between healthy human individuals. Assay used: immunoSEQ multiplex PCR; TCRdb lists only in-frame clones, some missing. The sample lists about 560,000 clones, around 77% occurring once. Material: PBMCs. These TCRs come from a woman aged 40 to 50 in good health. Some clones in this sample may be carry-over from other donors' samples. Each CDR3 is given with its conserved first and last residue. D genes are given only for firm matches. Size is omitted from some rows. Given values are once, few, many or a class for expanded clones.

d_call,v_call,j_call,clone_size,cdr3_nt,cdr3_aa
.,TRBV28,TRBJ2-4,.,TGTGCCAGCAGTTTATCCCATGGTGCCAAAAACATTCAGTACTTC,CASSLSHGAKNIQYF
TRBD2,TRBV9,TRBJ2-5,few,TGTGCCAGCAGTCGACTAGCTCAAGAGACCCAGTACTTC,CASSRLAQETQYF
.,TRBV2,TRBJ2-7,.,TGTGCCAGCAGTGCAACTATCCGGGACCTACAAACCTACGAGCAGTACTTC,CASSATIRDLQTYEQYF
.,TRBV7-3,TRBJ2-5,few,TGTGCCAGCAGCTTAACCATACAAGAGACCCAGTACTTC,CASSLTIQETQYF
.,TRBV5-1,TRBJ1-5,once,TGCGCCAGCAGCCCTCTTGGGGCAAATCAGCCCCAGCATTTT,CASSPLGANQPQHF
TRBD1,TRBV4-1,TRBJ1-5,.,TGCGCCAGCAGCCTCGGACAGGGCTTCAATCAGCCCCAGCATTTT,CASSLGQGFNQPQHF
.,TRBV20-1,TRBJ2-1,few,TGCAGTGCTAGAGATCCCTATGAGCAGTTCTTC,CSARDPYEQFF
TRBD1,TRBV5-5,TRBJ1-2,once,TGTGCCAGCAGCCCCTGGACAGGGAACTATGGCTACACCTTC,CASSPWTGNYGYTF
TRBD1,TRBV11-2,TRBJ1-4,.,TGTGCCAGCAGCCCTAGACAGGGGACTAATGAAAAACTGTTTTTT,CASSPRQGTNEKLFF
TRBD2,TRBV13,TRBJ2-3,.,TGTGCCAGCAGCCCCAGGGGACTAGCGGGGCTTGCCCCCACAGATACGCAGTATTTT,CASSPRGLAGLAPTDTQYF
.,TRBV27,TRBJ2-7,.,TGTGCCAGCAGTTTAGTGCCTGGGGGCTCGGGCGAGCAGTACTTC,CASSLVPGGSGEQYF
.,TRBV28,TRBJ2-2,.,TGTGCCAGCGCGCAGCTCCCCGGTAGCACCGGGGAGCTGTTTTTT,CASAQLPGSTGELFF
.,TRBV19,TRBJ1-5,.,TGTGCCTCCTTAGGGGTTGGGGGACAGCCCCAGCATTTT,CASLGVGGQPQHF
.,TRBV6-6,TRBJ1-5,many,TGTGCCAGCAGCCGGGAGCCCCAGCATTTT,CASSREPQHF
.,TRBV18,TRBJ2-5,.,TGTGCCAGCTCACCACCGGCCATCCAAGAGACCCAGTACTTC,CASSPPAIQETQYF
TRBD1,TRBV5-5,TRBJ1-1,.,TGTGCCAGCAGCTCCAGGGACAGGGCCTCGAACACTGAAGCTTTCTTT,CASSSRDRASNTEAFF
TRBD2,TRBV6-6,TRBJ2-1,.,TGTGCCACCAGAACTAGCGGGAGAAGGGATGAGCAGTTCTTC,CATRTSGRRDEQFF